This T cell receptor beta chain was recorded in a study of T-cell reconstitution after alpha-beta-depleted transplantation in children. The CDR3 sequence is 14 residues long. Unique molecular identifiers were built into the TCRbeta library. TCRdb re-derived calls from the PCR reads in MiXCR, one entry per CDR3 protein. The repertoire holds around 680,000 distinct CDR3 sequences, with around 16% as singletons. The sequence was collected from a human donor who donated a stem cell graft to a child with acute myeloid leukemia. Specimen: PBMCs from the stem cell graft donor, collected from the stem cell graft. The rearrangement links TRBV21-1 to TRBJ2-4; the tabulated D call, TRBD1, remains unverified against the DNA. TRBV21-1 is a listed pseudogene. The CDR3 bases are TGTGCCAGTGACTACGCCCAGAGCAAAAACATTCAGTACTTC. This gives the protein CASDYAQSKNIQYF.